The rows below give T cell receptor beta chains drawn from one sample of a study of identical twins. TCRdb re-called the 5' RACE reads through MiXCR, storing one row per CDR3 protein. The repertoire holds about 430,000 distinct CDR3 sequences, with around 20% as singletons. Sequencing used naive T cells sorted from blood. Receptors were obtained from a man aged 50-59 years in good health. Each CDR3 is given with its conserved first and last residue. A D gene is named only where the DNA matches it firmly. Size values are once, few and many counts, or a class for expanded clones, and some rows have none.

>NA|TRBJ2-3|TRBD2|TRBV20-1
TGCAGTGCTAGAGGAATAGCGGGATACACAGATACGCAGTATTTT
CSARGIAGYTDTQYF
>NA|TRBJ1-1|NA|TRBV15
TGTGCCACCAGCAGAGGTAAAGGGAACACTGAAGCTTTCTTT
CATSRGKGNTEAFF
>many|TRBJ1-1|NA|TRBV20-1
TGCAGTGCTAGGGAATTTAACACTGAAGCTTTCTTT
CSAREFNTEAFF
>many|TRBJ2-5|NA|TRBV20-1
TGCAGTGCTAGAGATAACAGGGACGAGACCCAGTACTTC
CSARDNRDETQYF
>few|TRBJ2-1|TRBD2|TRBV10-3
TGTGCCATCAGTGGAGAATCCGGGACTAGCCTAAATGAGCAGTTCTTC
CAISGESGTSLNEQFF
>few|TRBJ1-1|NA|TRBV9
TGTGCCAGCAGCCTCGGGGGTCAGGGAGGGCCTGAAGCTTTCTTT
CASSLGGQGGPEAFF
>once|TRBJ2-5|NA|TRBV21-1
TGTGCCGGAACCCAGTACCAAGAGACCCAGTACTTC
CAGTQYQETQYF
>many|TRBJ1-1|NA|TRBV6-2/TRBV6-3
TGTGCCAGTCGACCGCAGGGGCACACTGAAGCTTTCTTT
CASRPQGHTEAFF
>few|TRBJ2-3|NA|TRBV15
TGTGCCACCAGCAGAGGGACGACGGGCGATACGCAGTATTTT
CATSRGTTGDTQYF
>NA|TRBJ2-1|TRBD2|TRBV5-1
TGCGCCAGCAGCCCTTCTAGCGGGGTATACAATGAGCAGTTCTTC
CASSPSSGVYNEQFF
>few|TRBJ2-1|NA|TRBV12-3/TRBV12-4
TGTGCCAGCAGTTTCAATTGGGGGATCGACAATGAGCAGTTCTTC
CASSFNWGIDNEQFF
>NA|TRBJ2-5|TRBD1|TRBV7-9
TGTGCCAGCAGCTTTATCGGAGACAGGGGCCAAGAGACCCAGTACTTC
CASSFIGDRGQETQYF
>NA|TRBJ2-2|TRBD1|TRBV5-1
TGCGCCAGCAGCCCCTCCGACAGGGTCGGGGAGCTGTTTTTT
CASSPSDRVGELFF
>NA|TRBJ2-3|NA|TRBV20-1
TGCAGTGCCACGGTCCAGACCCCAGATACGCAGTATTTT
CSATVQTPDTQYF
>many|TRBJ1-4|TRBD1|TRBV20-1
TGCAGTGCTACCGGGACAGGGAGCGAAAAACTGTTTTTT
CSATGTGSEKLFF
>few|TRBJ1-1|NA|TRBV18
TGTGCCAGTCAAGGTGCCAGCACGAACACTGAAGCTTTCTTT
CASQGASTNTEAFF
>many|TRBJ2-3|TRBD2|TRBV12-3/TRBV12-4
TGTGCCAGCAGTCTAACTAGCGGGGTGTTGGATACGCAGTATTTT
CASSLTSGVLDTQYF
>many|TRBJ2-5|NA|TRBV10-3
TGTGCCATCAGTTCCGGGGAGGCCAAACAAGAGACCCAGTACTTC
CAISSGEAKQETQYF
>many|TRBJ2-1|NA|TRBV5-1
TGCGCCAGCAGCTTGGCAGGGAACGACTACAATGAGCAGTTCTTC
CASSLAGNDYNEQFF
>many|TRBJ2-5|TRBD2|TRBV11-2
TGTGCCAGCAGCTTAGCTCGGCTAGCGGGGCAAGAGACCCAGTACTTC
CASSLARLAGQETQYF
>few|TRBJ2-7|NA|TRBV6-5
TGTGCCAGCAGTTACTCGATGCAGCCATACTACGAGCAGTACTTC
CASSYSMQPYYEQYF
>many|TRBJ2-7|NA|TRBV29-1
TGCAGCGTTGATTTGGCAGGGACTCGCGAGCAGTACTTC
CSVDLAGTREQYF
>NA|TRBJ1-2|NA|TRBV6-1
TGTGCCAGTCGGACACTCTATGGCTACACCTTC
CASRTLYGYTF
>many|TRBJ2-3|TRBD2|TRBV29-1
TGCAGCGTTGAAGACCATGGGACTAGCGGGACCCCGGTTTACACAGATACGCAGTATTTT
CSVEDHGTSGTPVYTDTQYF
>few|TRBJ2-5|NA|TRBV20-1
TGCAGTGCTAGAGATTTTAAGGGTTTGGAGACCCAGTACTTC
CSARDFKGLETQYF
>few|TRBJ2-1|NA|TRBV20-1
TGCAGTGCTAGAGATACCCAGAGACCTACCTACAATGAGCAGTTCTTC
CSARDTQRPTYNEQFF
>many|TRBJ2-1|NA|TRBV27
TGTGCCAGCAGTTTAGGGCATCTCAATGAGCAGTTCTTC
CASSLGHLNEQFF
>NA|TRBJ2-5|NA|TRBV6-5
TGTGCCAGCAGTTACTCGGGGCGGGGTCGGAATCAAGAGACCCAGTACTTC
CASSYSGRGRNQETQYF
>few|TRBJ2-3|TRBD2|TRBV29-1
TGCAGCGTAAGGACTAGCGGGGGGGCTGATACGCAGTATTTT
CSVRTSGGADTQYF
>many|TRBJ1-3|NA|TRBV21-1
TGTGCCAGCAGCAAAGATGGCAGGGCGAGCTCTGGAAACACCATATATTTT
CASSKDGRASSGNTIYF
>few|TRBJ2-2|NA|TRBV5-1
TGCGCCAGCAGCTTCGGACGAAAACCTAGAACCGGGGAGCTGTTTTTT
CASSFGRKPRTGELFF
>many|TRBJ2-3|NA|TRBV5-1
TGCGCCAGCAGCGGGGCCGGGGATACGCAGTATTTT
CASSGAGDTQYF
>few|TRBJ2-1|NA|TRBV20-1
TGCAGTGCTACGCCTAGCGTGTACAATGAGCAGTTCTTC
CSATPSVYNEQFF